What follows are 10 T cell receptor beta chains derived from one specimen sequenced in a study of blood T cell repertoires in COVID-19. The protocol was immunoSEQ multiplex PCR, while the TCRdb copy is restricted to in-frame clones and leaves out a portion. This repertoire shows 340,000 or so clones, approximately 86% found once; its top ten account for roughly 4.2%. The specimen was PBMCs or T cells enriched from blood (not recorded which). These receptors were taken from a middle-aged woman with acute COVID-19.

Remarks on this clone: The same CDR3 arises from other DNA sequences in this sample as well. The chain recombines TRBV5-1 with TRBJ2-5, with TRBD1 matching 8 bases. Per germline, CDR1 SGHRS and CDR2 YFSETQ. This CDR3 is 14 amino acids long. With V trimmed by 2 bases and J by 5 bases, 5 bases remained unmatched. The CDR3 protein is CASSLSGGGETQYF. CDR3 DNA sequence: TGCGCCAGCAGCTTATCAGGGGGCGGTGAGACCCAGTACTTC.

V and J are TRBV5-4 and TRBJ1-2, with a weak D call TRBD1 (6 bases). Germline CDR1 reads SGHNT; CDR2 reads YYREEE (reference sequence). Trimming left V 4 bases short and J 4 bases short, with 14 bases between. The CDR3 length is 14 residues. CDR3 nucleotides: TGTGCCAGCAGCCCCACAGGGTTAGGCTATGGCTACACCTTC. Translated, it gives CASSPTGLGYGYTF.

The gene calls are TRBV19 and TRBJ1-1; D remains unclear. The V gene lost 5 bases and the J gene lost 1 base, with 8 bases spanning the gap. The CDR3 spans 13 residues. Germline V gene sequence: CDR1 LNHDA, CDR2 SQIVND (reference sequence). CDR3 DNA sequence: TGTGCCAGTAGTCCGCGGGAGAACACTGAAGCTTTCTTT. Amino acid sequence: CASSPRENTEAFF.

The rearrangement links TRBV18 to TRBJ1-6; 8 bases map to TRBD1. The germline CDR1 and CDR2 sequences are KGHSH and LQKENI. The trim removed 4 bases at V and 8 bases at J, leaving 10 bases unmatched. The CDR3 is 16 residues long. The CDR3 spells CASSLLTGEVDSPLHF. The CDR3 DNA reads as TGTGCCAGCTCACTTTTGACAGGGGAGGTGGATTCACCCCTCCACTTT.

This sequence joins TRBV5-8 and TRBJ1-2; 9 bases line up with TRBD1. V was pared by 2 bases and J by 6 bases, with 5 bases of the junction left unmatched. The CDR3 length is 14 residues. CDR1 is SGHTS, CDR2 YDEGEE, per germline. The CDR3 bases are TGTGCCAGCAGCTTTGACAGGGGGATGAATGGCTACACCTTC. Amino acids: CASSFDRGMNGYTF.

This clone appeared a few times. The chain joins TRBV19 to TRBJ1-2; D is undetermined. The CDR3 sequence is 12 residues long. The V and J ends lost 6 bases and 8 bases respectively, with 13 bases between them. From germline, CDR1 is LNHDA and CDR2 SQIVND (reference sequence). The CDR3 coding sequence is TGTGCCAGTAGATACGCTATCGGGGGCTACACCTTC. It specifies CASRYAIGGYTF.

This clone showed up just a few times. The gene calls are TRBV10-2 and TRBJ1-5; 8 nucleotides agree with TRBD1. The CDR3 covers 15 residues. CDR1 WSHSY and CDR2 SAAADI come from the germline V gene. The V and J ends lost 5 bases and 0 bases, in that order; junction bases with no gene match: 3. CDR3 in amino acids: CASSRTGGSNQPQHF. The CDR3 nucleotides read TGCGCCAGCAGTAGAACAGGGGGTAGCAATCAGCCCCAGCATTTT.

A few counts support this clone. The chain carries TRBV7-2 and TRBJ2-2; TRBD1 is a possible D gene (5 bases). Trimming cost V 1 base and J 5 bases, with 8 bases left between them. The CDR3 consists of 14 residues. Per germline, CDR1 SGHTA and CDR2 FQGNSA. CDR3 residues: CASSLVQATGELFF. DNA for the CDR3: TGTGCCAGCAGCTTAGTACAGGCGACCGGGGAGCTGTTTTTT.

The chain uses TRBV2 and TRBJ2-3; D is perhaps TRBD2 (5 bases). Trimming cost V 6 bases and J 4 bases, with 8 bases left between them. There are 12 residues in the CDR3. Germline V gene data show CDR1 as SNHLY and CDR2 as FYNNEI. The DNA for the CDR3 is TGTGCCAGCAGCTACGGGGCAGATACGCAGTATTTT. Its protein is CASSYGADTQYF.

The chain has TRBV11-1 and TRBJ1-6; TRBD1 matches 8 bases. The CDR3 runs to 14 residues. Losses at the gene ends were 1 base for V and 10 bases for J; bases not matched to a gene: 3. Germline loops: CDR1 SGHAT, CDR2 FQDESV (reference sequence). The CDR3 loop reads CASSLEDRGSPLHF. For the CDR3, the DNA is TGTGCCAGCAGCTTAGAAGACAGGGGCTCACCCCTCCACTTT.